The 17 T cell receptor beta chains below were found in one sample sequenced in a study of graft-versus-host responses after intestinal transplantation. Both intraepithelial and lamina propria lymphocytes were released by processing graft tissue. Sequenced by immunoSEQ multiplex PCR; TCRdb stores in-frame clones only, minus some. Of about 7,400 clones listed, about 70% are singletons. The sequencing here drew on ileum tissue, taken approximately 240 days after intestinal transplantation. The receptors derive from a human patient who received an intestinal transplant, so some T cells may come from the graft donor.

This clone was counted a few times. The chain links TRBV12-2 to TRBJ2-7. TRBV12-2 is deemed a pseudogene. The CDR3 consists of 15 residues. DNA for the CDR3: TGTGCAAGTCGCTTAGCGCGTGGGGGATCCTACGAGCAGTACGTC. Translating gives CASRLARGGSYEQYV.

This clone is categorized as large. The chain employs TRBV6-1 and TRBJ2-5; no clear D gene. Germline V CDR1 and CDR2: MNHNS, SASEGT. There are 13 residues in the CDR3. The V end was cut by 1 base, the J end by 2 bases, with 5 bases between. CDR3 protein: CASSEENQETQYF. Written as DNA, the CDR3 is TGTGCCAGCAGTGAAGAGAATCAAGAGACCCAGTACTTC.

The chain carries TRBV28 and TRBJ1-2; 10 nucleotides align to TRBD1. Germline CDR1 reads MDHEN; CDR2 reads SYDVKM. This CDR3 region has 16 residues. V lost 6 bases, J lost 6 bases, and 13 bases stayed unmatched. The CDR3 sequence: CASSALRDRGRDGYTF. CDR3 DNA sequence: TGTGCCAGCAGCGCCCTCCGGGACAGGGGCAGAGATGGCTACACCTTC.

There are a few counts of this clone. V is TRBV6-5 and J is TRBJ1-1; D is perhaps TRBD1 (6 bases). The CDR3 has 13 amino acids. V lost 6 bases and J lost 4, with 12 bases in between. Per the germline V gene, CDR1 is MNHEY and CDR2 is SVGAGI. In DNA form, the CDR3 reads TGTGCCAGCAGCCCGGGGGCCGTCACTGAAGCTTTCTTT. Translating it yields CASSPGAVTEAFF.

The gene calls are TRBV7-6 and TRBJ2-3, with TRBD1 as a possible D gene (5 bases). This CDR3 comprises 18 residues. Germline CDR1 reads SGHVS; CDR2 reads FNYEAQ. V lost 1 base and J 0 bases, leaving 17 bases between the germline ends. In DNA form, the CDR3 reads TGTGCCAGCAGCTTAGGGACCCGCTGGGGCCCTAGCACAGATACGCAGTATTTT. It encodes CASSLGTRWGPSTDTQYF.

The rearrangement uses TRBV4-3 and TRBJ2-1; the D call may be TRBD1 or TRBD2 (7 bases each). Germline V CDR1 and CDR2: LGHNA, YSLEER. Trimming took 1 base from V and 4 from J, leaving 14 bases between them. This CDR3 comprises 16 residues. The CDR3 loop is CASSQVLQGGYNEQFF. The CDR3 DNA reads TGCGCCAGCAGCCAAGTCTTGCAGGGGGGGTACAATGAGCAGTTCTTC.

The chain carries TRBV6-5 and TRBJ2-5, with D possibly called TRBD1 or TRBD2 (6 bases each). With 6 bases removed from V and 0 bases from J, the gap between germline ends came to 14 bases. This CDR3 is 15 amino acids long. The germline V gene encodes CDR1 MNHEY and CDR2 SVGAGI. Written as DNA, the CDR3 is TGTGCCAGCAGGTTGGGGGCGGGGTACCAAGAGACCCAGTACTTC. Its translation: CASRLGAGYQETQYF.

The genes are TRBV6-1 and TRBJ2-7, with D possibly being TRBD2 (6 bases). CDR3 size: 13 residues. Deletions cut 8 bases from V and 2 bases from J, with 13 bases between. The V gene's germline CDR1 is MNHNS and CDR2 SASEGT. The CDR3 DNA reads TGTGCCAGCGGGGTAGCGGAAACCTACGAGCAGTACGTC. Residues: CASGVAETYEQYV.

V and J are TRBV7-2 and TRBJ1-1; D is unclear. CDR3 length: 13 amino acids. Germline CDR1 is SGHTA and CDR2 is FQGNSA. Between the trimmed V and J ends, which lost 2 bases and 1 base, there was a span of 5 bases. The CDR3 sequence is CASSLQENTEAFF. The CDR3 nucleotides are TGTGCCAGCAGCTTACAGGAGAACACTGAAGCTTTCTTT.

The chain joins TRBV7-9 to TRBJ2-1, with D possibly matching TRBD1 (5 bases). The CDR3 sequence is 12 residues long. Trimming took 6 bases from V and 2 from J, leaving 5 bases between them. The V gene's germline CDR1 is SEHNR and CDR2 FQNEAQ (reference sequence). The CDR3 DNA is TGTGCCAGCAGGACAGCCTACAATGAGCAGTTCTTC. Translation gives CASRTAYNEQFF.

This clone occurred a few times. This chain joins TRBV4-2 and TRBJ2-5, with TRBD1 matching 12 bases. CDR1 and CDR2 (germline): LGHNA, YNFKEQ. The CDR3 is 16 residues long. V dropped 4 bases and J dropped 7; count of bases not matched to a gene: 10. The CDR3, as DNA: TGTGCCAGCAGCCCGGGACAGGGGGCGGCCGACGGGACCCAGTACTTC. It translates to CASSPGQGAADGTQYF.

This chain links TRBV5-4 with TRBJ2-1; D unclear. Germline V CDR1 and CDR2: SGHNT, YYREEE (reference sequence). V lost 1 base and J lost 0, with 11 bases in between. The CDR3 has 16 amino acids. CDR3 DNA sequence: TGTGCCAGCAGCTTGCCTCCAGCCCACTCCTACAATGAGCAGTTCTTC. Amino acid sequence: CASSLPPAHSYNEQFF.

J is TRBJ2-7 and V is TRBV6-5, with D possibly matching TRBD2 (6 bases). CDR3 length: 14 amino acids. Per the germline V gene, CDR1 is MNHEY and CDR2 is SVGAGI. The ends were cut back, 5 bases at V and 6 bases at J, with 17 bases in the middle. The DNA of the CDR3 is TGTGCCAGCAGTGTTGGTCCGCCCGGGGGCGAGCAGTACGTC. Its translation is CASSVGPPGGEQYV.

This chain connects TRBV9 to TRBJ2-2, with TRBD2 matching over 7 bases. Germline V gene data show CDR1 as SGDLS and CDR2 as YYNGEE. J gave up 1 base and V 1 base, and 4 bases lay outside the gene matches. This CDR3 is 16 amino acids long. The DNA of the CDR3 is TGTGCCAGCAGCGTATTGTCGGGAGGGAACACCGGGGAGCTGTTTTTT. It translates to CASSVLSGGNTGELFF.

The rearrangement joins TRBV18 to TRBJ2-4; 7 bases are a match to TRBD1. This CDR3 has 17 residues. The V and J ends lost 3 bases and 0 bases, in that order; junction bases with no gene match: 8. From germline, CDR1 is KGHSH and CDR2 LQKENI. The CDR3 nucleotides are TGTGCCAGCTCACCCCTGAGGGACAGTATAGCCAAAAACATTCAGTACTTC. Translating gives CASSPLRDSIAKNIQYF.

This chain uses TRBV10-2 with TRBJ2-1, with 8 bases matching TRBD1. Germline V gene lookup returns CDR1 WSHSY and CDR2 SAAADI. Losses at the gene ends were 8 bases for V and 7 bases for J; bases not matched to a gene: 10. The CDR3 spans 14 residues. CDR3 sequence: CASSAQGARNEQFF. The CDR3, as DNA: TGCGCCAGCTCCGCCCAGGGGGCTCGGAATGAGCAGTTCTTC.

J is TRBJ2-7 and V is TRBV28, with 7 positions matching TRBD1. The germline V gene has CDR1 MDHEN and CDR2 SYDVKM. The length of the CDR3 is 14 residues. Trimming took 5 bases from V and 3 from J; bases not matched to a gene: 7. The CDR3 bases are TGTGCCAGCAGTCAAAGACAGGGCCGCTACGAGCAGTACTTC. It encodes CASSQRQGRYEQYF.